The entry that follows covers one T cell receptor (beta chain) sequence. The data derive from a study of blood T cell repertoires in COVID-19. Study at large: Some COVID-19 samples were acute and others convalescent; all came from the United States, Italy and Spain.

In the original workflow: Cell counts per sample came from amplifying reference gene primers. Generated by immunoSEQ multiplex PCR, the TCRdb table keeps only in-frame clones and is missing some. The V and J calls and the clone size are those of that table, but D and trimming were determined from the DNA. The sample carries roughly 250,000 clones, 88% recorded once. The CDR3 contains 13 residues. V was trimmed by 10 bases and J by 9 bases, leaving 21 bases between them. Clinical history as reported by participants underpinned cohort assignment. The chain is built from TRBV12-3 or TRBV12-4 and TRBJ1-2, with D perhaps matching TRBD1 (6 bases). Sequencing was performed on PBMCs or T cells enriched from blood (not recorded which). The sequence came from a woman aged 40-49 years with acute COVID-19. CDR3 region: CATATRQASSYTF. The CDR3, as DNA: TGTGCCACCGCTACTCGACAGGCATCGAGCTACACCTTC.